One T cell receptor beta chain is described in this entry. The sample is drawn from a study of blood T cell repertoires in COVID-19. The CDR3 covers 13 residues. Per germline, CDR1 GTSNPN and CDR2 SVGIG (reference sequence). The V segment lost 4 bases and the J segment 9 bases; nucleotides outside the gene matches: 8. Assay: immunoSEQ multiplex PCR; the TCRdb copy retains only in-frame clones and omits some. The data show hundreds of thousands of clones, with nearly 90% seen just once and approximately 4.3% held by the top ten. Enrolled through a virtual design, the participants were between about 18 and 100 years of age and came from around 25 US areas.

The chain recombines TRBV30 with TRBJ2-1; TRBD1 matches 8 bases. The sequence came from a woman younger than 45 with acute COVID-19. Sequencing was carried out using PBMCs or T cells enriched from blood (not recorded which). The CDR3 coding sequence is TGTGCCTGGAACGGGCAGGGGGCGGGTGAGCAGTTCTTC. Translating it yields CAWNGQGAGEQFF.